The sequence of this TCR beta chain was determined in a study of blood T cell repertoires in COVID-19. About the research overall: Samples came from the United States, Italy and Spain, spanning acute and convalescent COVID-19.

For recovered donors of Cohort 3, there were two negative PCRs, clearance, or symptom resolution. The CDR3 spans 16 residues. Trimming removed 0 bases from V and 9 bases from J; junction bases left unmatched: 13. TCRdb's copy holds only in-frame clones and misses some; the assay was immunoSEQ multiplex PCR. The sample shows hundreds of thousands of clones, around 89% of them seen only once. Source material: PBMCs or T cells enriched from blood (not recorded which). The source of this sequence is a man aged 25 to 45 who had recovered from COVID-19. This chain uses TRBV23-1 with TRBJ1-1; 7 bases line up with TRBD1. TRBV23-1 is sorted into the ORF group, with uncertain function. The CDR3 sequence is CASSQSTGMDPLKAFF. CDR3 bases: TGCGCCAGCAGTCAATCGACAGGGATGGATCCGCTCAAAGCTTTCTTT.